These 17 T cell receptor beta chains originate from one sample sequenced in a study of cytomegalovirus exposure and HLA in healthy donors. It was with 60 Vbeta and 13 Jbeta primers that the PCR ran. TCRdb keeps only in-frame clones here, not all; method: immunoSEQ multiplex PCR. The table shows about 120,000 clones, with 80% occurring only once. The sequencing sample was made of PBMCs. These receptors were collected from a female donor in good health and CMV-seronegative.

This clone was counted once. The chain employs TRBV7-3 and TRBJ1-1; 9 nucleotides match TRBD1. V dropped 6 bases and J dropped 3; count of bases not matched to a gene: 14. Germline CDR1 SGHTA, CDR2 FQGTGA. The CDR3 contains 17 residues. The DNA of the CDR3 is TGTGCCAGCAGAACCCCAGGGGACAGGGATCTTTACACTGAAGCTTTCTTT. It codes for CASRTPGDRDLYTEAFF.

Only one count was recorded for this clone. The gene calls are TRBV4-2 and TRBJ2-3, with 8 bases lining up with TRBD2. Trimming cost V 3 bases and J 2 bases; bases outside gene matches: 7. The germline V gene encodes CDR1 LGHNA and CDR2 YNFKEQ. The CDR3 totals 16 residues. The DNA of the CDR3 is TGTGCCAGCAGCCAGAGGACAGCGGGGGCCACAGATACGCAGTATTTT. Its protein product is CASSQRTAGATDTQYF.

V usage is TRBV27 and J usage is TRBJ2-1; D might be TRBD2 (7 bases). Trimming shortened V by 1 base and J by 7 bases, and 11 bases separated the two germline ends. The V gene's germline CDR1 is MNHEY and CDR2 SMNVEV (reference sequence). CDR3 size: 14 residues. CDR3 coding DNA: TGTGCCAGCAGTTTATGGGAGGGGGGAAATGAGCAGTTCTTC. It yields the protein CASSLWEGGNEQFF.

This chain joins TRBV2 and TRBJ1-1, with 11 bases that match TRBD1. Losses at the gene ends were 6 bases for V and 11 bases for J; bases not matched to a gene: 14. This CDR3 contains 15 residues. CDR1 is SNHLY, CDR2 FYNNEI, per germline. The CDR3 reads CASRAGTGGSRGAFF. The CDR3 nucleotides are TGTGCCAGCAGGGCCGGGACAGGGGGATCCAGGGGCGCTTTCTTT.

The chain uses TRBV12-5 and TRBJ2-1, with TRBD2 matching 13 bases. The CDR3 contains 17 residues. From germline, CDR1 is LGHNT and CDR2 FRNRAP. Trimming at V came to 3 bases and at J to 8 bases, leaving 10 bases not matched to a gene. CDR3 DNA: TGTGCTAGTGGTTTCGTCCCCCGGACTAGCGGGAGCTATGAGCAGTTCTTC. This gives the protein CASGFVPRTSGSYEQFF.

This clone was observed once. The rearrangement joins TRBV12-5 to TRBJ2-3; 8 bases are a match to TRBD2. Germline V gene lookup returns CDR1 LGHNT and CDR2 FRNRAP. The V and J ends lost 5 bases and 1 base, in that order; junction bases with no gene match: 8. The CDR3 length is 16 residues. CDR3 sequence: CASGDGGSGGTDTQYF. Written as DNA, the CDR3 is TGTGCTAGTGGTGACGGTGGTAGCGGGGGCACAGATACGCAGTATTTT.

This chain joins TRBV5-1 and TRBJ2-1; a weak D match, TRBD2 (6 bases). CDR3 length equals 14 residues. CDR1 is SGHRS, CDR2 YFSETQ, per germline. V was pared by 4 bases and J by 2 bases, with 10 bases between. In nucleotides, the CDR3 is TGCGCCAGCAGCCGGGGAGGTCCCTACAATGAGCAGTTCTTC. It yields the protein CASSRGGPYNEQFF. Combining the CDR3 with reference TRBV5-1 and TRBJ2-1 gives the whole variable domain KAGVTQTPRYLIKTRGQQVTLSCSPISGHRSVSWYQQTPGQGLQFLFEYFSETQRNKGNFPGRFSGRQFSNSRSEMNVSTLELGDSALYLCASSRGGPYNEQFFGPGTRLTVL.

This clone came up a few times. The chain employs TRBV29-1 and TRBJ1-1; perhaps TRBD1 as D (6 bases). The CDR3 sequence is 13 residues long. In germline, CDR1 is SQVTM, CDR2 ANQGSEA. Trimming shortened V by 7 bases and J by 1 base, and 13 bases separated the two germline ends. This CDR3 reads CSAETGQNTEAFF. The CDR3 DNA follows: TGCAGCGCAGAGACGGGACAGAACACTGAAGCTTTCTTT. The complete variable domain, with remaining parts taken from reference TRBV29-1 and TRBJ1-1, reads SAVISQKPSRDICQRGTSLTIQCQVDSQVTMMFWYRQQPGQSLTLIATANQGSEATYESGFVIDKFPISRPNLTFSTLTVSNMSPEDSSIYLCSAETGQNTEAFFGQGTRLTVV.

The genes are TRBV27 and TRBJ2-5; 8 bases match TRBD1. The CDR3 length is 13 residues. Germline V gene sequence: CDR1 MNHEY, CDR2 SMNVEV (reference sequence). V trimming: 5 bases; J trimming: 4 bases; junction bases outside the gene matches: 3. The CDR3 DNA is TGTGCCAGCAGTAAAACAGGGGGAGAGACCCAGTACTTC. As protein: CASSKTGGETQYF.

This clone was seen once. The rearrangement links TRBV5-1 to TRBJ2-5; TRBD2 aligns across 10 bases. The CDR3 sequence is 12 residues long. J was trimmed by 7 bases and V by 5 bases; bases with no gene match: 2. The germline gives CDR1 SGHRS, CDR2 YFSETQ. CDR3 amino acids: CASREREGTQYF. The CDR3 DNA is TGCGCCAGCAGAGAGCGGGAGGGGACCCAGTACTTC.

The gene calls are TRBV4-2 and TRBJ1-6; 7 bases are shared with TRBD1. V dropped 2 bases and J dropped 9; count of bases not matched to a gene: 7. In germline, CDR1 is LGHNA, CDR2 YNFKEQ. The CDR3 loop spans 15 amino acids. The CDR3 reads CASSQPGQETSPLHF. CDR3 DNA: TGTGCCAGCAGCCAACCTGGACAGGAGACTTCACCCCTCCACTTT.

The chain links TRBV5-1 to TRBJ2-1; 7 bases map to TRBD2. Trimming cost V 0 bases and J 5 bases; bases outside gene matches: 5. The germline gives CDR1 SGHRS, CDR2 YFSETQ. CDR3 length: 15 amino acids. The CDR3 sequence is CASSLGEGRDNEQFF. As DNA, the CDR3 is TGCGCCAGCAGCTTGGGGGAGGGCCGAGACAATGAGCAGTTCTTC.

The chain combines TRBV6-5 with TRBJ1-1; D perhaps matches TRBD1 (5 bases). Germline V gene lookup returns CDR1 MNHEY and CDR2 SVGAGI. V lost 4 bases and J lost 5, with 14 bases in between. The CDR3 has 14 residues. In DNA form, the CDR3 reads TGTGCCAGCAGTTCCTTTTATCAGGGTACTGAAGCTTTCTTT. Residues: CASSSFYQGTEAFF.

The chain is built from TRBV5-1 and TRBJ2-5; weak D call: TRBD2 (6 bases). Between the trimmed V and J ends, which lost 4 bases and 2 bases, there was a span of 15 bases. This CDR3 has 15 amino acids. The germline V gene has CDR1 SGHRS and CDR2 YFSETQ. The CDR3 sequence: CASSANLAVQETQYF. CDR3 sequence (DNA): TGCGCCAGCAGCGCTAACTTAGCGGTACAAGAGACCCAGTACTTC.

The chain employs TRBV7-9 and TRBJ1-6, with 9 bases lining up with TRBD1. CDR1 is SEHNR and CDR2 is FQNEAQ in the germline V gene (reference sequence). With 5 bases clipped from V and 7 bases from J, the junction kept 12 bases outside the gene matches. The CDR3 covers 17 residues. The CDR3 is CASSQPGQGFGNSPLHF. CDR3 bases: TGTGCCAGCAGCCAGCCGGGACAGGGATTTGGGAATTCACCCCTCCACTTT.

The chain is built from TRBV19 and TRBJ2-1; 12 nucleotides line up with TRBD2. Losses at the gene ends were 4 bases for V and 6 bases for J; bases not matched to a gene: 10. Per the germline V gene, CDR1 is LNHDA and CDR2 is SQIVND (reference sequence). The CDR3 contains 17 residues. CDR3 loop: CASSKGSTSGGRNEQFF. In DNA form, the CDR3 reads TGTGCCAGTAGTAAAGGGTCGACTAGCGGGGGCCGCAATGAGCAGTTCTTC.

The genes are TRBV4-1 and TRBJ2-7, with D hard to call. From germline, CDR1 is MGHRA and CDR2 YSYEKL. The CDR3 is made up of 13 amino acids. V lost 4 bases to trimming and J lost 4 bases, with 11 bases between them. This CDR3 reads CASSLSSPYEQYF. The CDR3 DNA follows: TGCGCCAGCAGCCTTAGTAGCCCTTACGAGCAGTACTTC.